The 14 T cell receptor beta chains listed next were all sequenced from one sample in a study of CD4 T cells in relation to SARS-CoV-2 and coronaviruses (dated by TCRdb to 2020 to 2023). Library preparation was by the immunoSEQ multiplex PCR assay. TCRdb took over this immuneACCESS table, retaining in-frame rearrangements with V and J assigned. Such tables are incomplete; in checked studies, under half of the missing clones stem from an unresolved V gene, and the remainder is unexplained. This sample comprises tens of thousands of clones, 76% of them detected only once. The ten largest account for 29% of the sample. Their recognized antigens are unknown. CD4+ T cells from unexposed donors were collected before the COVID-19 pandemic (2011-2018). Following 10 days of culture, the EasySep CD4+ T cell isolation kit was used to isolate CD4+ T cells. Specimen: CD4+ T cells from PBMCs, cultured in vitro. All receptors come from a human donor in good health.

This clone has just a few counts. The chain employs TRBV5-1 and TRBJ1-3, with unresolved D. Germline-derived CDR1 and CDR2 are SGHRS and YFSETQ. The length of the CDR3 is 15 residues. V was cut by 0 bases and J by 11 bases, with 18 bases left in between. CDR3 coding DNA: TGCGCCAGCAGCTTGGATGCGAAAACCTTTGGAGCCATATATTTT. Its protein product is CASSLDAKTFGAIYF.

V gene TRBV20-1 combines with J gene TRBJ1-6; D is unclear. Per germline, CDR1 DFQATT and CDR2 SNEGSKA (reference sequence). The CDR3 runs 11 residues. Trimming pared 3 bases from V and 14 bases from J, leaving 11 bases between. The CDR3 reads CSASYTSALHF. The DNA of the CDR3 is TGCAGTGCTAGTTATACTTCGGCCCTCCACTTT.

V gene TRBV6-5 combines with J gene TRBJ1-1; D gene unclear. V lost 8 bases, J lost 4 bases, and 20 bases lay in between. Looked up from germline, CDR1 is MNHEY and CDR2 is SVGAGI. The CDR3 is 15 residues long. This CDR3 reads CASLTIRGLVTEAFF. CDR3 bases: TGTGCCAGCTTGACGATCCGAGGCTTGGTCACTGAAGCTTTCTTT.

V usage is TRBV9 and J usage is TRBJ1-4, with D perhaps matching TRBD1 (5 bases). This CDR3 region has 12 residues. Germline CDR1 SGDLS, CDR2 YYNGEE. The germline V and J ends were trimmed by 0 bases and 13 bases, with 10 bases remaining between them. The CDR3 reads CASSVVQGPLFF. The CDR3 DNA sequence: TGTGCCAGCAGCGTAGTGCAGGGCCCACTGTTTTTT.

The V call is TRBV5-4, the J call TRBJ2-7; D gene uncertain. The V end lost 4 bases, the J end lost 5 bases, and 13 bases lay between the germline ends. The CDR3 sequence is 13 residues long. CDR1 and CDR2 (germline): SGHNT, YYREEE (reference sequence). CDR3: CASSPPVGDEQYF. The CDR3 coding sequence is TGTGCCAGCAGCCCCCCGGTTGGGGACGAGCAGTACTTC. Full variable domain (rest looked up from reference TRBV5-4 and TRBJ2-7): ETGVTQSPTHLIKTRGQQVTLRCSSQSGHNTVSWYQQALGQGPQFIFQYYREEENGRGNFPPRFSGLQFPNYSSELNVNALELDDSALYLCASSPPVGDEQYFGPGTRLTVT.

The rearrangement links TRBV6-1 to TRBJ2-3; D might be TRBD1 (6 bases). This CDR3 region has 15 residues. Deletions cut 1 base from V and 3 bases from J, with 11 bases between. Germline loops: CDR1 MNHNS, CDR2 SASEGT. The CDR3 DNA reads as TGTGCCAGCAGTGAAGGCGTCAGGGGAACAGATACGCAGTATTTT. Protein product: CASSEGVRGTDTQYF.

V and J are TRBV28 and TRBJ1-2; 8 bases agree with TRBD1. From germline, CDR1 is MDHEN and CDR2 SYDVKM. CDR3 length equals 14 residues. Trimming at V came to 3 bases and at J to 4 bases, leaving 4 bases not matched to a gene. The CDR3 coding sequence is TGTGCCAGCAGTTTCGGACAGGGAGGCTATGGCTACACCTTC. Translated, it gives CASSFGQGGYGYTF.

This rearrangement joins TRBV18 to TRBJ2-7; D is perhaps TRBD1 (6 bases). Germline CDR1 and CDR2: KGHSH and LQKENI. CDR3 length equals 14 residues. V lost 4 bases to trimming and J lost 2 bases, with 12 bases between them. In DNA form, the CDR3 reads TGTGCCAGCTCACGCACAGGGAAACCCTACGAGCAGTACTTC. This encodes CASSRTGKPYEQYF.

There are a few counts of this clone. The chain recombines TRBV18 with TRBJ2-7, with D possibly TRBD1 on 5 matching bases. The CDR3 runs 14 residues. Trimming left V 3 bases short and J 0 bases short, with 9 bases between. Germline values: CDR1 KGHSH, CDR2 LQKENI. CDR3 sequence (DNA): TGTGCCAGCTCACCTCTGACAGCCTCCTACGAGCAGTACTTC. Translated, it gives CASSPLTASYEQYF.

The chain joins TRBV5-4 to TRBJ2-7; TRBD1 matches 8 bases. With V trimmed by 0 bases and J by 5 bases, 7 bases remained unmatched. There are 15 residues in the CDR3. CDR1 SGHNT and CDR2 YYREEE come from the germline V gene (reference sequence). The CDR3, as DNA: TGTGCCAGCAGCTTGGGGACAGGGCCCGGGCACGAGCAGTACTTC. Translated: CASSLGTGPGHEQYF.

The chain recombines TRBV5-8 with TRBJ2-3, with D maybe TRBD2 (6 bases). The CDR3 sequence is 15 residues long. Per the germline V gene, CDR1 is SGHTS and CDR2 is YDEGEE. V lost 4 bases, J lost 3 bases, and 15 bases lay in between. The CDR3 sequence: CASSPVGAGTDTQYF. The CDR3 DNA follows: TGTGCCAGCAGCCCGGTAGGCGCGGGGACAGATACGCAGTATTTT.

J is TRBJ2-7 and V is TRBV5-4, with D hard to call. Trimming cost V 1 base and J 1 base, with 6 bases left between them. The CDR3 sequence is 13 residues long. The germline gives CDR1 SGHNT, CDR2 YYREEE (reference sequence). DNA of the CDR3: TGTGCCAGCAGCTTGTGGTCGTCCTACGAGCAGTACTTC. The encoded protein is CASSLWSSYEQYF.

The chain combines TRBV6-5 with TRBJ2-7; D unresolved. The germline CDR1 and CDR2 sequences are MNHEY and SVGAGI. The CDR3 loop spans 14 amino acids. Deletions cut 8 bases from V and 2 bases from J, with 16 bases between. The chain's CDR3 is CASGSVYQTYEQYF. Written as DNA, the CDR3 is TGTGCCAGCGGAAGTGTGTATCAGACCTACGAGCAGTACTTC.

The chain has TRBV5-8 and TRBJ2-7, with D maybe TRBD2 (6 bases). Germline V CDR1 and CDR2: SGHTS, YDEGEE. CDR3 length equals 13 residues. V was pared by 8 bases and J by 4 bases, with 16 bases between. CDR3 sequence reads: CASKNGGDYEQYF. The CDR3 DNA reads as TGTGCCAGTAAGAACGGGGGTGATTACGAGCAGTACTTC.